These 21 T cell receptor beta chains were sequenced from one sample in a study of cytomegalovirus exposure and HLA in healthy donors. Researchers ran the PCR with 60 Vbeta and 13 Jbeta primers. Sequencing used immunoSEQ multiplex PCR; TCRdb keeps in-frame clones, though not all of them. The sample holds 90,000 to 150,000 clones, less than 85% seen once. Specimen: PBMCs. The receptors stem from a woman in her thirties or forties in good health and CMV-seronegative.

This clone came up a few times. This sequence joins TRBV7-3 and TRBJ2-7; the match to TRBD2 covers 7 bases. Germline CDR1 and CDR2: SGHTA and FQGTGA. V lost 2 bases and J lost 5; bases outside the gene matches: 6. This CDR3 comprises 14 residues. In nucleotides, the CDR3 is TGTGCCAGCAGCTTAGGGGCGGGAGTCCACGAGCAGTACTTC. It yields the protein CASSLGAGVHEQYF.

The CDR3 sequence: CAWSVGVVGNTIYF. The DNA of the CDR3 is TGTGCCTGGAGTGTCGGGGTGGTTGGGAACACCATATATTTT. The rearrangement uses TRBV30 and TRBJ1-3; no reliable D call. V was pared by 0 bases and J by 7 bases, with 13 bases between. The CDR3 is made up of 14 amino acids. The germline gives CDR1 GTSNPN, CDR2 SVGIG (reference sequence).

CDR3 nucleotide sequence: TGTGCCAGCAGCTTAACTAGCGGGTCCGGCACAGATACGCAGTATTTT. Translation gives CASSLTSGSGTDTQYF. This sequence joins TRBV5-4 and TRBJ2-3; 9 positions agree with TRBD2. Trimming at V came to 2 bases and at J to 1 base, leaving 5 bases not matched to a gene. CDR3 length: 16 residues. CDR1 is SGHNT, CDR2 YYREEE, per germline (reference sequence).

The CDR3 DNA sequence: TGTGCCAGCAGCACCGAAACTTCCGGACAGTTCAAATCGGGGCCTGAAGCTTTCTTT. Amino acids: CASSTETSGQFKSGPEAFF. The rearrangement links TRBV7-9 to TRBJ1-1; possibly TRBD1 for D (6 bases). The CDR3 is made up of 19 amino acids. CDR1 is SEHNR and CDR2 is FQNEAQ in the germline V gene (reference sequence). V was pared by 5 bases and J by 6 bases, with 31 bases between.

This clone has only a few counts. V and J are TRBV7-9 and TRBJ2-5; a possible D gene is TRBD2 (5 bases). This CDR3 has 15 residues. The ends were cut back, 8 bases at V and 5 bases at J, with 21 bases in the middle. CDR1 SEHNR and CDR2 FQNEAQ come from the germline V gene (reference sequence). The CDR3 is CASHSSGVGSETQYF. In DNA, the CDR3 is TGTGCCAGCCACTCCTCCGGGGTAGGATCCGAGACCCAGTACTTC.

The CDR3 here is CSVEGNSGVNNEQFF. CDR3 sequence (DNA): TGCAGCGTTGAAGGGAATAGCGGGGTCAACAATGAGCAGTTCTTC. The chain joins TRBV29-1 to TRBJ2-1; 8 bases map to TRBD2. Trimming removed 1 base from V and 5 bases from J; junction bases left unmatched: 7. CDR1 and CDR2 from the germline V gene are SQVTM and ANQGSEA. CDR3 length: 15 residues.

The V gene is TRBV7-2, the J gene TRBJ2-5; no clear D gene. Germline assignment: CDR1 SGHTA and CDR2 FQGNSA. Deletions cut 2 bases from V and 7 bases from J, with 8 bases between. CDR3 length: 12 amino acids. The CDR3 loop reads CASSLSLGTQYF. For the CDR3, the DNA is TGTGCCAGCAGCTTAAGTCTCGGGACCCAGTACTTC.

The V and J genes are TRBV7-3 and TRBJ1-1; 7 nucleotides match TRBD1. CDR3 length equals 14 residues. V trimming: 5 bases; J trimming: 0 bases; junction bases outside the gene matches: 3. Germline-derived CDR1 and CDR2 are SGHTA and FQGTGA. The DNA of the CDR3 is TGTGCCAGCAGCCCGGGACAGATGAACACTGAAGCTTTCTTT. Its translation: CASSPGQMNTEAFF.

The chain recombines TRBV7-2 with TRBJ2-3, with D hard to call. This CDR3 has 15 amino acids. CDR1 SGHTA and CDR2 FQGNSA come from the germline V gene. The ends were cut back, 5 bases at V and 3 bases at J, with 15 bases in the middle. This chain's CDR3 is CASSPGPAPTDTQYF. The CDR3 nucleotides are TGTGCCAGCAGCCCTGGGCCCGCCCCAACAGATACGCAGTATTTT.

Comment on this clone: The junction and the germline gene differ at one end; a read error may be behind it. The chain links TRBV7-9 to TRBJ2-7, with 10 bases that match TRBD2. The CDR3 length is 15 residues. Germline CDR1 is SEHNR and CDR2 is FQNEAQ (reference sequence). The CDR3 coding sequence is TGTTCCAGCAGCGCAGGACTAGCGGCTACCTACGAGCAGTACTTC. Encoded protein: CSSSAGLAATYEQYF. The entire variable domain, with the rest obtained from reference TRBV7-9 and TRBJ2-7, is as follows: DTGVSQNPRHKITKRGQNVTFRCDPISEHNRLYWYRQTLGQGPEFLTYFQNEAQLEKSRLLSDRFSAERPKGSFSTLEIQRTEQGDSAMYLCSSSAGLAATYEQYFGPGTRLTVT.

As concerns this clone: A junction end diverges from the germline sequence, so it may reflect a read error. The J gene is TRBJ2-3, the V gene TRBV19, with 7 bases aligning to TRBD1. The CDR3 runs 16 residues. Germline V gene lookup returns CDR1 LNHDA and CDR2 SQIVND (reference sequence). The CDR3: CATSGQGVIWTDTQYF. For the CDR3, the DNA is TGTGCCACTAGTGGGCAGGGGGTAATTTGGACAGATACGCAGTATTTT.

The genes are TRBV4-3 and TRBJ2-1; 8 bases fit TRBD2. The ends lost 1 base at V and 5 bases at J; junction bases unmatched: 1. The V gene's germline CDR1 is LGHNA and CDR2 YSLEER. The CDR3 is made up of 14 amino acids. Here the CDR3 reads CASSQGGGNNEQFF. For the CDR3, the DNA is TGCGCCAGCAGCCAAGGCGGGGGGAACAATGAGCAGTTCTTC.

This clone was recorded once. The chain joins TRBV10-3 to TRBJ2-1; maybe TRBD2 (5 bases). The CDR3 consists of 14 residues. V lost 2 bases to trimming and J lost 6 bases, with 11 bases between them. The V gene's germline CDR1 is ENHRY and CDR2 SYGVKD. In DNA, the CDR3 is TGTGCCATCAGTGAGGGCAGGAGCGGCAATGAGCAGTTCTTC. This sequence encodes CAISEGRSGNEQFF.

The rearrangement uses TRBV5-5 and TRBJ2-7; TRBD2 aligns across 9 bases. The CDR3 runs to 15 residues. Germline V gives CDR1 SGHKS, CDR2 YYEKEE (reference sequence). V shed 1 base, J shed 3 bases, and the junction held 5 bases outside the gene matches. The CDR3 protein is CASSLLGLAIYEQYF. In DNA, the CDR3 is TGTGCCAGCAGCTTGTTAGGACTAGCGATCTACGAGCAGTACTTC.

J is TRBJ2-6 and V is TRBV30; no clear D. This CDR3 region has 16 residues. V was cut by 3 bases and J by 2 bases, with 14 bases left in between. The germline gives CDR1 GTSNPN, CDR2 SVGIG (reference sequence). The CDR3 protein is CAWSAPLAAGANVLTF. The CDR3 nucleotides are TGTGCCTGGAGCGCGCCCCTGGCGGCTGGGGCCAACGTCCTGACTTTC.

The chain combines TRBV19 with TRBJ2-3, with 12 bases identical to TRBD2. The V gene end was trimmed by 4 bases and the J gene end by 6 bases; junction bases not matched to a gene: 8. Germline loops: CDR1 LNHDA, CDR2 SQIVND (reference sequence). This CDR3 is 16 amino acids long. The CDR3 spells CASSRDTSGGLDTQYF. CDR3 bases: TGTGCCAGTAGTAGGGACACTAGCGGGGGGCTGGATACGCAGTATTTT.

The genes are TRBV28 and TRBJ2-4, with TRBD1 as a possible D gene (6 bases). Germline V gene sequence: CDR1 MDHEN, CDR2 SYDVKM. V lost 3 bases and J 3 bases, leaving 21 bases between the germline ends. CDR3 length equals 18 residues. CDR3 DNA sequence: TGTGCCAGCAGTTTTCCCGGGATTCCCGAGGGGGTCAAAAACATTCAGTACTTC. Translating it yields CASSFPGIPEGVKNIQYF. The variable domain in full, completed from reference TRBV28 and TRBJ2-4, reads DVKVTQSSRYLVKRTGEKVFLECVQDMDHENMFWYRQDPGLGLRLIYFSYDVKMKEKGDIPEGYSVSREKKERFSLILESASTNQTSMYLCASSFPGIPEGVKNIQYFGAGTRLSVL.

The chain carries TRBV7-2 and TRBJ1-1, with D possibly matching TRBD1 (6 bases). The CDR3 loop spans 15 amino acids. The V end lost 5 bases, the J end lost 0 bases, and 13 bases lay between the germline ends. Germline V gene data show CDR1 as SGHTA and CDR2 as FQGNSA. The CDR3 here is CASSPVDRLNTEAFF. DNA of the CDR3: TGTGCCAGCAGCCCAGTGGACAGATTGAACACTGAAGCTTTCTTT.

The V gene is TRBV5-1, the J gene TRBJ2-5; 9 bases line up with TRBD1. Germline V gene data show CDR1 as SGHRS and CDR2 as YFSETQ. The CDR3 runs 15 residues. V shed 4 bases, J shed 5 bases, and the junction held 9 bases outside the gene matches. This CDR3 is CASSARQGVDETQYF. DNA for the CDR3: TGCGCCAGCAGCGCACGACAGGGGGTGGACGAGACCCAGTACTTC.

The rearrangement uses TRBV18 and TRBJ1-5, with D possibly TRBD1 on 6 matching bases. CDR3 length: 14 amino acids. Germline V lookup: CDR1 KGHSH, CDR2 LQKENI. Trimming cost V 4 bases and J 5 bases, with 12 bases left between them. CDR3 nucleotides: TGTGCCAGCTCACAGGGACACGTTGATCAGCCCCAGCATTTT. The encoded protein is CASSQGHVDQPQHF.

This rearrangement joins TRBV4-3 to TRBJ1-3, with TRBD1 as a possible D gene (5 bases). The V gene's germline CDR1 is LGHNA and CDR2 YSLEER. There are 15 residues in the CDR3. V dropped 4 bases and J dropped 2 bases, with 12 bases sitting between them. As DNA, the CDR3 is TGCGCCAGCAGCCCGCAGGGAAACCCTGGAAACACCATATATTTT. Its protein is CASSPQGNPGNTIYF.